One and the same sample provided the 23 T cell receptor beta chains below, sequenced in a study of radiotherapy plus CTLA-4 blockade in lung cancer. Sequenced by immunoSEQ multiplex PCR; TCRdb stores in-frame clones only, minus some. The sample contains some 60,000 clones, around 80% of which appear only once. The specimen comprised peripheral blood, sampled from a patient treated with radiotherapy plus ipilimumab. The source is a human donor with non-small cell lung cancer who had a complete response to radiotherapy plus ipilimumab.

V usage is TRBV7-8 and J usage is TRBJ2-3, with 7 bases aligning to TRBD1. The V segment lost 4 bases and the J segment 2 bases; nucleotides outside the gene matches: 6. CDR1 is SGHVS and CDR2 is FQNEAQ in the germline V gene. The CDR3 runs 15 residues. CDR3 protein: CASSYRQGFTDTQYF. CDR3 DNA sequence: TGTGCCAGCAGCTACCGACAGGGCTTCACAGATACGCAGTATTTT.

V and J are TRBV6-1 and TRBJ1-2, with a possible D match to TRBD1 (6 bases). V lost 6 bases to trimming and J lost 7 bases, with 18 bases between them. Germline assignment: CDR1 MNHNS and CDR2 SASEGT. The CDR3 consists of 14 residues. DNA for the CDR3: TGTGCCAGCAGCGTCCGGGACAAGGGAGTTGGCTACACCTTC. Protein sequence: CASSVRDKGVGYTF.

The rearrangement joins TRBV7-2 to TRBJ1-2; weak D call: TRBD1 (5 bases). This CDR3 is built from 16 residues. Looked up from germline, CDR1 is SGHTA and CDR2 is FQGNSA. The germline V and J ends were trimmed by 2 bases and 6 bases, with 19 bases remaining between them. The CDR3 nucleotides are TGTGCCAGCAGCTTAAGGGTCGGGGGAGTGTGGAATGGCTACACCTTC. It specifies CASSLRVGGVWNGYTF. The whole variable domain, remainder taken from reference TRBV7-2 and TRBJ1-2, is GAGVSQSPSNKVTEKGKDVELRCDPISGHTALYWYRQSLGQGLEFLIYFQGNSAPDKSGLPSDRFSAERTGGSVSTLTIQRTQQEDSAVYLCASSLRVGGVWNGYTFGSGTRLTVV.

The J gene is TRBJ2-1, the V gene TRBV2; possibly TRBD1 for D (5 bases). The CDR3 is 14 residues long. V was shortened by 7 bases and J by 8 bases, with 18 bases between the two germline ends. Germline V gives CDR1 SNHLY, CDR2 FYNNEI. The CDR3: CASTKGAGSHEQFF. In DNA form, the CDR3 reads TGTGCCAGCACCAAAGGGGCAGGGTCCCATGAGCAGTTCTTC.

This chain links TRBV7-9 with TRBJ2-1; 9 bases are shared with TRBD1. With V trimmed by 5 bases and J by 4 bases, 6 bases remained unmatched. The CDR3 length is 15 residues. Germline V gene sequence: CDR1 SEHNR, CDR2 FQNEAQ (reference sequence). DNA of the CDR3: TGTGCCAGCAGCCATCCGGGACAGGGATACAATGAGCAGTTCTTC. Translating it yields CASSHPGQGYNEQFF.

The chain combines TRBV4-3 with TRBJ2-7; 11 bases fit TRBD2. The J segment lost 9 bases and the V segment lost 3 bases, leaving 16 bases of the junction unmatched. This CDR3 region has 17 residues. CDR1 and CDR2 (germline): LGHNA, YSLEER. CDR3 DNA sequence: TGCGCCAGCAGCCACAGACACCCCGGGACTAGCGGCCAGAGGCAGTACGTC. It is translated as CASSHRHPGTSGQRQYV.

This chain connects TRBV4-1 to TRBJ1-6; D is ambiguous. This CDR3 has 13 residues. Trimming took 0 bases from V and 7 from J, leaving 4 bases between them. The germline V gene encodes CDR1 MGHRA and CDR2 YSYEKL. The CDR3 spells CASSQDLNSPLHF. The CDR3 nucleotides read TGCGCCAGCAGCCAAGATCTAAATTCACCCCTCCACTTT.

The chain carries TRBV7-2 and TRBJ1-5; D might be TRBD1 (5 bases). This CDR3 has 14 amino acids. Germline CDR1 SGHTA, CDR2 FQGNSA. V was shortened by 3 bases and J by 5 bases, with 11 bases between the two germline ends. As DNA, the CDR3 is TGTGCCAGCAGCTTTATCAGGGATCATCAGCCCCAGCATTTT. Protein product: CASSFIRDHQPQHF.

The CDR3, as DNA: TGTGCCAGCAGTTCAGGGGTTGACTATGGCTACACCTTC. This translates into CASSSGVDYGYTF. The chain uses TRBV28 and TRBJ1-2; perhaps TRBD1 as D (6 bases). Germline CDR1 MDHEN, CDR2 SYDVKM. This CDR3 contains 13 residues. Trimming shortened V by 4 bases and J by 3 bases, and 9 bases separated the two germline ends.

The V call is TRBV6-5, the J call TRBJ2-5; 10 positions match TRBD1. CDR3 length equals 15 residues. Trimming took 7 bases from V and 5 from J; bases not matched to a gene: 10. CDR1 and CDR2 from the germline V gene are MNHEY and SVGAGI. As DNA, the CDR3 is TGTGCCAGCACATACTCGGGGACAGGGGTCGAGACCCAGTACTTC. This encodes CASTYSGTGVETQYF.

This clone was seen only a few times. The V gene is TRBV15, the J gene TRBJ2-1; maybe TRBD2 (5 bases). The CDR3 length is 16 residues. Germline lookup yields CDR1 LNHNV and CDR2 YYDKDF (reference sequence). V was shortened by 3 bases and J by 6 bases, with 18 bases between the two germline ends. CDR3 region: CATSSPGKGASNEQFF. CDR3 in DNA: TGTGCCACCAGCAGCCCCGGGAAGGGTGCGAGCAATGAGCAGTTCTTC.

The chain has TRBV7-2 and TRBJ1-5, with D unclear. The CDR3 loop spans 13 amino acids. Trimming removed 1 base at V and 3 bases at J, with 4 bases between. Germline V gene data show CDR1 as SGHTA and CDR2 as FQGNSA. CDR3 loop: CASSLVYNQPQHF. CDR3 nucleotide sequence: TGTGCCAGCAGCTTAGTATACAATCAGCCCCAGCATTTT. Variable domain in full (rest from reference TRBV7-2 and TRBJ1-5): GAGVSQSPSNKVTEKGKDVELRCDPISGHTALYWYRQSLGQGLEFLIYFQGNSAPDKSGLPSDRFSAERTGGSVSTLTIQRTQQEDSAVYLCASSLVYNQPQHFGDGTRLSIL.

The gene calls are TRBV7-9 and TRBJ2-2; TRBD1 might be the D (5 bases). Germline lookup yields CDR1 SEHNR and CDR2 FQNEAQ (reference sequence). The CDR3 has 15 amino acids. Trimming took off 8 bases at V and 0 bases at J, with 13 bases between the two ends. CDR3 protein: CASGHRSTNTGELFF. The CDR3 DNA reads as TGTGCCAGCGGACACAGGAGTACGAACACCGGGGAGCTGTTTTTT.

This chain links TRBV5-1 with TRBJ1-5; 10 bases match TRBD1. After removal of 3 bases from V and 6 bases from J, the junction contained 3 bases not matched to a gene. CDR3 length equals 14 residues. Germline assignment: CDR1 SGHRS and CDR2 YFSETQ. CDR3 sequence: CASSSTGGVQPQHF. CDR3 nucleotide sequence: TGCGCCAGCAGCTCGACAGGGGGCGTTCAGCCCCAGCATTTT.

In this sample, this clone turned up a few times. The V and J genes are TRBV5-6 and TRBJ1-1; unclear D gene. Trimming took off 1 base at V and 4 bases at J, with 5 bases between the two ends. CDR3 length: 12 residues. Germline values: CDR1 SGHDT, CDR2 YYEEEE. The CDR3 loop reads CASSLRATEAFF. As DNA, the CDR3 is TGTGCCAGCAGCTTGCGAGCCACTGAAGCTTTCTTT.

The rearrangement joins TRBV7-2 to TRBJ1-1, with D tentatively TRBD1 (5 bases). V was trimmed by 1 base and J by 7 bases, leaving 22 bases between them. Germline V lookup: CDR1 SGHTA, CDR2 FQGNSA. The CDR3 extends over 17 amino acids. In DNA, the CDR3 is TGTGCCAGCAGCTTAGTAGGCAACCGGCGGGGGAACGGTGAAGCTTTCTTT. Protein: CASSLVGNRRGNGEAFF.

This clone was observed once. V usage is TRBV27 and J usage is TRBJ1-2; no clear D. The CDR3 loop spans 12 amino acids. Trimming shortened V by 6 bases and J by 9 bases, and 14 bases separated the two germline ends. The germline V gene encodes CDR1 MNHEY and CDR2 SMNVEV (reference sequence). CDR3 DNA sequence: TGTGCCAGCAGCCCTGTGGGGAGTAGCTACACCTTC. Encoded protein: CASSPVGSSYTF.

This clone was detected many times. The rearrangement links TRBV4-3 to TRBJ1-4, with TRBD1 as a possible D gene (6 bases). The ends were cut back, 1 base at V and 7 bases at J, with 16 bases in the middle. The germline gives CDR1 LGHNA, CDR2 YSLEER. The CDR3 consists of 16 residues. CDR3 in amino acids: CASSQAPQGDGEKLFF. The CDR3 DNA reads TGCGCCAGCAGCCAAGCCCCACAGGGAGATGGTGAAAAACTGTTTTTT.

This sequence joins TRBV5-1 and TRBJ2-2; the match to TRBD1 covers 10 bases. The CDR3 is made up of 16 amino acids. With V trimmed by 0 bases and J by 4 bases, 3 bases remained unmatched. CDR1 SGHRS and CDR2 YFSETQ come from the germline V gene. As DNA, the CDR3 is TGCGCCAGCAGCTTGGGACAGGGGGCGGGCACCGGGGAGCTGTTTTTT. It encodes CASSLGQGAGTGELFF.

This clone was seen once. The chain carries TRBV4-1 and TRBJ2-5, with 12 nucleotides matching TRBD2. V lost 0 bases to trimming and J lost 3 bases; unmatched junction nucleotides: 8. The CDR3 sequence is 18 residues long. The V gene's germline CDR1 is MGHRA and CDR2 YSYEKL. In DNA, the CDR3 is TGCGCCAGCAGCCAAGAGTCTAGCGGGGGGGCTCTGGAAGAGACCCAGTACTTC. Translation: CASSQESSGGALEETQYF.

The chain employs TRBV7-9 and TRBJ2-2; maybe TRBD2 (5 bases). V was pared by 9 bases and J by 6 bases, with 17 bases between. CDR1 is SEHNR, CDR2 FQNEAQ, per germline (reference sequence). The CDR3 totals 14 residues. The CDR3: CAREAETSAGELFF. CDR3 sequence (DNA): TGTGCCAGGGAGGCTGAAACGTCGGCCGGGGAGCTGTTTTTT.

The chain combines TRBV2 with TRBJ2-5; tentative D call: TRBD2 (6 bases). The J call may be mistaken, given a closer DNA end match to TRBJ2-7. Germline CDR1 is SNHLY and CDR2 is FYNNEI. The CDR3 runs 12 residues. CDR3 nucleotide sequence: TGTGCCAGCAGTGTGGGGGGTCCCGAGCAGTACTTC. It specifies CASSVGGPEQYF.

This clone was detected once. The chain employs TRBV12-5 and TRBJ2-7; D perhaps matches TRBD1 (5 bases). Germline loops: CDR1 LGHNT, CDR2 FRNRAP. The CDR3 is 16 amino acids. V lost 1 base to trimming and J lost 0 bases, with 13 bases between them. CDR3: CASGLGQRRSSYEQYF. Written as DNA, the CDR3 is TGTGCTAGTGGTTTGGGACAGAGACGTAGCTCCTACGAGCAGTACTTC.